This T cell receptor (beta chain) is from a study of cytomegalovirus exposure and HLA in healthy donors. To note about this clone: Its antigen is as yet unknown.

Germline CDR1 and CDR2: SNHLY and FYNNEI. Trimming cost V 6 bases and J 0 bases; bases outside gene matches: 2. CDR3 length equals 14 residues. The study ran its PCR with 60 Vbeta and 13 Jbeta primers. Assay: immunoSEQ multiplex PCR; the TCRdb copy retains only in-frame clones and omits some. The sample has roughly 140,000 clones, under 90% seen once. Study observations and caveats: There was a cluster of highly shared sequence variants that was likely a sequencing artifact.

The V and J genes are TRBV2 and TRBJ1-5, with 7 bases lining up with TRBD1. This clonotype was sampled from a man in his forties in good health and CMV-seronegative. Specimen: PBMCs. CDR3: CASRGQISNQPQHF. In nucleotides, the CDR3 is TGTGCCAGCAGGGGACAGATTAGCAATCAGCCCCAGCATTTT.